The 15 T cell receptor beta chains in this list originate from one sample, sequenced in a study of tumor and adjacent non-tumor tissue in lung cancer. The library came from three nested PCR rounds adapted from ARM-PCR protocols. A single record per CDR3 protein comes from TCRdb applying MiXCR to the multiplex PCR reads. The sample consists of about 60,000 distinct CDR3 sequences, about 61% of them appearing once. RNA was extracted from bulk tissue without any cell sorting. This non-tumor lung sample came from over 3 cm beyond the tumor edge. Sequencing was performed on distant non-tumor lung tissue. The source is a man between 65 and 85 years old with non-small cell lung cancer.

DNA of the CDR3: TGCAGCGTTACGCAAGTCAGCGCCCATGAGCAGTTCTTC. Its translation is CSVTQVSAHEQFF. This chain joins TRBV29-1 and TRBJ2-1; D is uncertain. This CDR3 comprises 13 residues. Germline V gives CDR1 SQVTM, CDR2 ANQGSEA. Deletions cut 5 bases from V and 8 bases from J, with 16 bases between.

On this clonotype: One end of the junction varies from germline; a read error may be responsible. The chain recombines TRBV11-2 with TRBJ2-5; a weak D match, TRBD2 (6 bases). The CDR3 totals 17 residues. From germline, CDR1 is SGHAT and CDR2 FQNNGV. The CDR3 spells CASSLDPLGGVQETQYF. DNA for the CDR3: TGTGCCAGTAGCTTAGATCCCCTGGGGGGTGTTCAAGAGACCCAGTACTTC.

The DNA of the CDR3 is TGTGCCAGCAGTCCTAGAGGGAGAGGCGGGGGGAACACAGATATACAGTATTTT. Translating it yields CASSPRGRGGGNTDIQYF. This sequence joins TRBV6-6 and TRBJ2-3; the match to TRBD2 covers 8 bases. CDR3 length equals 18 residues. Trimming cost V 5 bases and J 12 bases; bases outside gene matches: 25. CDR1 MNHNY and CDR2 SVGAGI come from the germline V gene (reference sequence).

The genes are TRBV7-2 and TRBJ2-2; possibly TRBD2 for D (6 bases). This CDR3 has 14 residues. V was cut by 3 bases and J by 5 bases, with 10 bases left in between. The V gene's germline CDR1 is SGHTA and CDR2 FQGNSA. CDR3 in DNA: TGTGCCAGCAGCTTGATAGCGGTTACCGGGGAGCTGTTTTTT. Protein product: CASSLIAVTGELFF.

This clonotype was seen more than once but under ten times. V and J are TRBV28 and TRBJ2-7; D unresolved. This CDR3 has 12 amino acids. Trimming shortened V by 6 bases and J by 4 bases, and 10 bases separated the two germline ends. Looked up from germline, CDR1 is MDHEN and CDR2 is SYDVKM. CDR3 sequence: CASRTDGYEQYF. The DNA for the CDR3 is TGTGCCAGCAGAACGGACGGGTACGAGCAGTACTTC.

This clonotype was seen at least ten times. This chain uses TRBV29-1 with TRBJ1-1, with D maybe TRBD1 (5 bases). Trimming took 6 bases from V and 1 from J, leaving 12 bases between them. Germline V gene lookup returns CDR1 SQVTM and CDR2 ANQGSEA. The CDR3 spans 13 residues. The CDR3 sequence is CSVRQTQNTEAFF. DNA of the CDR3: TGCAGCGTCCGACAGACTCAGAACACTGAAGCTTTCTTT.

This clonotype occurred many times. V gene TRBV7-9 combines with J gene TRBJ2-1; TRBD2 matches at 10 bases. Looked up from germline, CDR1 is SEHNR and CDR2 is FQNEAQ (reference sequence). The V and J ends lost 6 bases and 5 bases, in that order; junction bases with no gene match: 28. The CDR3 consists of 22 residues. CDR3 in DNA: TGTGCCAGCAGTTCCCCACAGGCCATACAGCGGGAGGGCCCCCGAGGAGACAATGAGCAGTTCTTC. Protein: CASSSPQAIQREGPRGDNEQFF. Based on the CDR3 plus reference TRBV7-9 and TRBJ2-1, the full variable domain is DTGVSQNPRHKITKRGQNVTFRCDPISEHNRLYWYRQTLGQGPEFLTYFQNEAQLEKSRLLSDRFSAERPKGSFSTLEIQRTEQGDSAMYLCASSSPQAIQREGPRGDNEQFFGPGTRLTVL.

Regarding this clonotype: Germline and junction disagree at one end, which may indicate a read error. The CDR3 nucleotides read TGTGCCAGCAGCCTTCTAGCGGGGGTTAACAATGTACAGCTCTTC. Translated: CASSLLAGVNNVQLF. The chain uses TRBV11-3 and TRBJ2-1, with 10 bases lining up with TRBD2. CDR1 SGHNT and CDR2 YENEEA come from the germline V gene. This CDR3 spans 15 amino acids.

V gene TRBV5-1 combines with J gene TRBJ1-2; no firm D call. This CDR3 is 15 amino acids long. Germline CDR1 reads SGHRS; CDR2 reads YFSETQ. V was trimmed by 0 bases and J by 4 bases, leaving 13 bases between them. The CDR3 coding sequence is TGCGCCAGCAGCTTGGCCGTTGGTACTAGCTATGGCTACACCTTC. This codes for CASSLAVGTSYGYTF. Combining the CDR3 with reference TRBV5-1 and TRBJ1-2 gives the whole variable domain KAGVTQTPRYLIKTRGQQVTLSCSPISGHRSVSWYQQTPGQGLQFLFEYFSETQRNKGNFPGRFSGRQFSNSRSEMNVSTLELGDSALYLCASSLAVGTSYGYTFGSGTRLTVV.

Comments on this clonotype: A read error is possible here, since a much larger clone lies one base away. The gene calls are TRBV4-1 and TRBJ2-7; 8 nucleotides agree with TRBD2. The CDR3 has 16 residues. The V gene's germline CDR1 is MGHRA and CDR2 YSYEKL. V lost 4 bases to trimming and J lost 3 bases; unmatched junction nucleotides: 11. The chain's CDR3 is CASSLESGGPGYEQYF. CDR3 nucleotide sequence: TGCGCCAGCAGCCTAGAATCGGGGGGGCCCGGCTACGAGCAGTACTTC.

A remark on this clonotype: This may be a read error: a much more frequent sequence differs by one nucleotide. This chain uses TRBV30 with TRBJ1-2; the D is unclear. The CDR3 consists of 12 residues. Per the germline V gene, CDR1 is GTSNPN and CDR2 is SVGIG (reference sequence). The V and J ends lost 8 bases and 8 bases respectively, with 18 bases between them. The CDR3 coding sequence is TGTGCCCGGTTGCTAGGCATAAGCGGCTACACCTTC. Translated: CARLLGISGYTF.

About this clonotype itself: The CDR3 does not end in the conserved phenylalanine or tryptophan, so this is likely a read error. The limits of the CDR3 on the DNA are not certain, so only TCRdb's listed CDR3 is given. V gene TRBV11-2 combines with J gene TRBJ2-2. The CDR3 spans 14 amino acids, including both terminal residues. The V gene's germline CDR1 is SGHAT and CDR2 FQNNGV. The CDR3 protein is CATSTYKNTGELVS.

This clonotype is classed as medium-sized. The chain carries TRBV6-5 and TRBJ1-1; TRBD1 matches 10 bases. The CDR3 has 14 residues. Per the germline V gene, CDR1 is MNHEY and CDR2 is SVGAGI. Trimming removed 6 bases from V and 4 bases from J; junction bases left unmatched: 5. Here the CDR3 DNA reads TGTGCCAGCAGATGGACAGGGGGAGGCACTGAAGCTTTCTTT. Translation: CASRWTGGGTEAFF.

V and J are TRBV24-1 and TRBJ2-3, with a possible D match to TRBD2 (5 bases). The CDR3 sequence is 14 residues long. The germline V gene has CDR1 KGHDR and CDR2 SFDVKD. The V gene lost 6 bases and the J gene lost 1 base, with 10 bases spanning the gap. CDR3 sequence: CATSTRTGTDTQYF. In DNA, the CDR3 is TGTGCCACCAGTACTCGGACTGGCACAGATACGCAGTATTTT.

On this clonotype: The CDR3 end shows no conserved phenylalanine or tryptophan, and so a read error is likely. The genes are TRBV11-2 and TRBJ2-7; D might be TRBD2 (6 bases). Germline V CDR1 and CDR2: SGHAT, FQNNGV. The CDR3 sequence is 14 residues long. In DNA, the CDR3 is TGTACCAGCAGCTTAGGAGGGGACTCCTACGAGCAGTACATC. This codes for CTSSLGGDSYEQYI.